Listed below are T cell receptor beta chains from one sample, sequenced in a study of blood T cell repertoires in COVID-19. The assay was immunoSEQ multiplex PCR, and TCRdb's table has in-frame clones only and misses some. The sample holds 200,000 to 300,000 clones, 88% seen once. The sample taken for sequencing was peripheral blood. These receptors were taken from a man older than 75 with acute or convalescent COVID-19. Each CDR3 is given with its conserved first and last residue. A D gene is named only where the DNA matches it firmly. A row's size may be missing; if present it is once, few, many or a size class.

J gene	CDR3 length	V gene	clone size	D gene	CDR3 DNA	CDR3 protein
TRBJ2-1	17	TRBV5-4	NA	TRBD2	TGTGCCAGCAGCTTCCCGGGCCAGCGGGGGGCATACAATGAGCAGTTCTTC	CASSFPGQRGAYNEQFF
TRBJ1-2	13	TRBV6-5	NA	NA	TGTGCCAGCAGTTCTCCCCCAGGGCATGGCTACACCTTC	CASSSPPGHGYTF
TRBJ1-6	13	TRBV6-5	NA	NA	TGTGCCAGCAGGGAGGGAAATAATTCACCCCTCCACTTT	CASREGNNSPLHF
TRBJ2-7	16	TRBV7-8	NA	TRBD1	TGTGCCAGCAGCTCGTTTGAACAGGGGGCGCGATACGAGCAGTACTTC	CASSSFEQGARYEQYF
TRBJ2-3	14	TRBV28	NA	TRBD1	TGTGCCAGCAGTGTGCCGACAGGGGCCGATACGCAGTATTTT	CASSVPTGADTQYF
TRBJ1-5	13	TRBV6-5	NA	NA	TGTGCCAGCAGTTCACAGGGAGACCAGCCCCAGCATTTT	CASSSQGDQPQHF
TRBJ1-5	15	TRBV27	once	NA	TGTGCCAGCAGTTCCCTCGCTGCGGGGAATCAGCCCCAGCATTTT	CASSSLAAGNQPQHF
TRBJ1-3	14	TRBV10-3	NA	TRBD1	TGTGCCATCAGCGAACAGGGGACTGGAAACACCATATATTTT	CAISEQGTGNTIYF
TRBJ1-6	17	TRBV5-1	NA	NA	TGCGCCAGCAGCTCGAGTGGGCCAAGCTCCTATAATTCACCCCTCCACTTT	CASSSSGPSSYNSPLHF
TRBJ2-7	13	TRBV2	few	NA	TGTGCCAGCAGTGGACAGGGTGGGGGGGAGCAGTACTTC	CASSGQGGGEQYF
TRBJ2-1	13	TRBV6-5	NA	NA	TGTGCCAGTCTCACCGGGAACAACAATGAGCAGTTCTTC	CASLTGNNNEQFF
TRBJ2-1	16	TRBV6-5	NA	TRBD2	TGTGCCAGCAGTTACCCAGGACTAGCGGGGAATAATGAGCAGTTCTTC	CASSYPGLAGNNEQFF
TRBJ2-1	13	TRBV7-3	NA	NA	TGTGCCAGCAGCCTCCTTTCAGGAAATGAGCAGTTCTTC	CASSLLSGNEQFF
TRBJ1-1	14	TRBV7-2	NA	NA	TGTGCCAGCAGCTTCAGGGGCATGAACACTGAAGCTTTCTTT	CASSFRGMNTEAFF
TRBJ2-7	15	TRBV19	NA	NA	TGTGCCAGTAGTTACCGGGGCGGGGTTTCCTACGAGCAGTACTTC	CASSYRGGVSYEQYF
TRBJ1-2	15	TRBV28	NA	NA	TGTGCCAGCAGGGCGACAGCCAGACTTAACTATGGCTACACCTTC	CASRATARLNYGYTF
TRBJ2-7	15	TRBV18	NA	TRBD1	TGTGCCAGCTCACCCGCGACAGGGGGACTTTACGAGCAGTACTTC	CASSPATGGLYEQYF
TRBJ1-1	14	TRBV19	NA	NA	TGTGCCAGTCGACCGGGTCAAGATCGGACTGAAGCTTTCTTT	CASRPGQDRTEAFF
TRBJ1-3	17	TRBV18	NA	NA	TGTGCCAGCCCCCCCGACCGGGGGACCCGCTCTGGAAACACCATATATTTT	CASPPDRGTRSGNTIYF
TRBJ1-1	16	TRBV12-5	NA	NA	TGTGCTAGTGGTCCACGAGGAGGGCCCATGAACACTGAAGCTTTCTTT	CASGPRGGPMNTEAFF
TRBJ1-1	14	TRBV5-6	NA	TRBD1	TGTGCCAGCAGCTTAAGGACAGGGGACACTGAAGCTTTCTTT	CASSLRTGDTEAFF
TRBJ1-1	14	TRBV27	NA	TRBD1	TGTGCCAGCAGGCCGGGACAGAGGGGCACTGAAGCTTTCTTT	CASRPGQRGTEAFF
TRBJ2-3	15	TRBV7-6	NA	NA	TGTGCCAGCAGCTTAGGTACTAGTTTCACAGATACGCAGTATTTT	CASSLGTSFTDTQYF
TRBJ2-5	18	TRBV7-9	once	TRBD2	TGTGCCAGCAGCACGGGACTAGCGGGAGGGGGGCCCCAAGAGACCCAGTACTTC	CASSTGLAGGGPQETQYF
TRBJ1-4	13	TRBV12-3/TRBV12-4	NA	NA	TGTGCCAGCAGCCTAACAGGGAATGAAAAACTGTTTTTT	CASSLTGNEKLFF
TRBJ2-7	13	TRBV21-1	NA	NA	TGTGCCAGCAGCGTGCAGGGGCTTGACGAGCAGTACTTC	CASSVQGLDEQYF
TRBJ2-3	17	TRBV7-2	NA	TRBD2	TGTGCCAGCAGCTTGAGCCCGGGACTAGCCGGAACAGATACGCAGTATTTT	CASSLSPGLAGTDTQYF
TRBJ2-6	17	TRBV7-8	NA	NA	TGTGCCAGCAGCTTACGTAGGGGGATCTCTGGGGCCAACGTCCTGACTTTC	CASSLRRGISGANVLTF
TRBJ2-1	15	TRBV6-4	NA	NA	TGTGCCAGCAGTGACGGCGGAAGCTCCTACAATGAGCAGTTCTTC	CASSDGGSSYNEQFF
TRBJ1-5	15	TRBV5-5	few	TRBD1	TGTGCCAGCAGCTTGGACAGGGGTGGCAATCAGCCCCAGCATTTT	CASSLDRGGNQPQHF
TRBJ1-1	16	TRBV5-1	NA	TRBD1	TGCGCCAGCAGCTCACGGGACAGGACTATGAACACTGAAGCTTTCTTT	CASSSRDRTMNTEAFF
TRBJ2-2	14	TRBV2	NA	TRBD1	TGTGCCAGCAGTGGGGACAGGGGCCACGGGGAGCTGTTTTTT	CASSGDRGHGELFF
TRBJ2-1	15	TRBV7-3	NA	NA	TGTGCCAGCAGCACTAGACCGGGAGACTACAATGAGCAGTTCTTC	CASSTRPGDYNEQFF
TRBJ2-7	17	TRBV10-3	NA	TRBD2	TGTGCCATCAGTGGGGCCCCCGGGACTAGCGGATCCTACGAGCAGTACTTC	CAISGAPGTSGSYEQYF
TRBJ2-5	14	TRBV7-2	NA	NA	TGTGCCAGCAGCCTTAAATCGTACCAAGAGACCCAGTACTTC	CASSLKSYQETQYF
TRBJ2-3	16	TRBV4-3	few	TRBD1	TGCGCCAGCAGCCTCTCTCCGGGACAGGGAGCAGATACGCAGTATTTT	CASSLSPGQGADTQYF
TRBJ2-3	16	TRBV9	NA	TRBD2	TGTGCCAGCAGCGTAATAGCGGGATCAAGCACAGATACGCAGTATTTT	CASSVIAGSSTDTQYF
TRBJ2-7	14	TRBV28	NA	NA	TGTGCCAGCACTGAGACAGGCCCTCCCTACGAGCAGTACTTC	CASTETGPPYEQYF
TRBJ2-1	18	TRBV21-1	NA	NA	TGTGCCAGCAGCAAAAACCCAAAGACTAGCGGGGGTTACAATGAGCAGTTCTTC	CASSKNPKTSGGYNEQFF
TRBJ1-5	15	TRBV5-6	NA	TRBD1	TGTGCCAGCAGCTGGGGGACAGCGGTCAATCAGCCCCAGCATTTT	CASSWGTAVNQPQHF
TRBJ1-1	12	TRBV7-8	NA	NA	TGTGCCAGCAGCTTAGTTTGGACAGAAGCTTTCTTT	CASSLVWTEAFF
TRBJ2-2	16	TRBV5-1	NA	TRBD1	TGCGCCAGCAGCCTGGGACAGGGAAGAGGCACCGGGGAGCTGTTTTTT	CASSLGQGRGTGELFF
TRBJ2-5	14	TRBV5-1	NA	TRBD2	TGCGCCAGCAACCCTAGCGGGGGCTTGGAGACCCAGTACTTC	CASNPSGGLETQYF
TRBJ2-2	15	TRBV5-4	NA	TRBD1	TGTGCCAGCACCGACGATCGACAGGGCATCGGGGAGCTGTTTTTT	CASTDDRQGIGELFF
TRBJ2-7	16	TRBV5-1	NA	TRBD1	TGCGCCAGCAGCAGGGGACAGGGTACGAGTGCCTCCGAGCAGTACTTC	CASSRGQGTSASEQYF
TRBJ2-1	15	TRBV6-5	NA	NA	TGTGCCAGCAGGAGGGACTTTTCCACCAATGAGGAGCAGTTCTTC	CASRRDFSTNEEQFF
TRBJ1-1	13	TRBV27	NA	TRBD1	TGTGCCAGCAGTAAGACAGGGTTCACTGAAGCTTTCTTT	CASSKTGFTEAFF
TRBJ1-6	18	TRBV3-1/TRBV3-2	many	NA	TGTGCCAGCAGCCACCCCTCGACAGCAGACTCCTATAATTCACCCCTCCACTTT	CASSHPSTADSYNSPLHF
TRBJ1-3	16	TRBV4-2	few	TRBD1	TGTGCCAGCAGCCCGTGGACAGGGCATTCTGGAAACACCATATATTTT	CASSPWTGHSGNTIYF
TRBJ2-1	15	TRBV7-6	few	NA	TGTGCCAGCAGCTCGATAACAGGGTATGCTAATGAGCAGTTCTTC	CASSSITGYANEQFF
TRBJ2-1	17	TRBV19	NA	TRBD2	TGTGCCAGTAGTATAGGACTAGCGGGAGGTACCTACAATGAGCAGTTCTTC	CASSIGLAGGTYNEQFF
TRBJ2-1	15	TRBV5-1	NA	TRBD2	TGCGCCAGCAGCTTGGGGGGGACTAGTAGCCATGAGCAGTTCTTC	CASSLGGTSSHEQFF